This T cell receptor (beta chain) comes out of a study of cytomegalovirus exposure and HLA in healthy donors. Comment on this clone: Its antigen remains unknown.

The study's findings and limits: In most subjects, TCR beta sequences reportedly gave accurate predictions of HLA-A and HLA-B alleles.

PCR used 60 Vbeta primers and 13 Jbeta primers. Profiling relied on immunoSEQ multiplex PCR, and the TCRdb table lists in-frame clones only, not all of them. This sample has 130,000 to 150,000 clones; 70% to 85% occur once, and the top ten carry approximately 9.7%. Per germline, CDR1 SGHTA and CDR2 FQGTGA. This CDR3 comprises 13 residues. Trimming left V 1 base short and J 9 bases short, with 10 bases between. The TCR originated in a woman in her sixties or seventies in good health and CMV-seropositive. The chain has TRBV7-3 and TRBJ2-1; possibly TRBD1 for D (5 bases). The sequenced sample was PBMCs. The CDR3 loop reads CASSLIVGVEQFF. Here the CDR3 DNA reads TGTGCCAGCAGCTTAATCGTAGGGGTTGAGCAGTTCTTC.